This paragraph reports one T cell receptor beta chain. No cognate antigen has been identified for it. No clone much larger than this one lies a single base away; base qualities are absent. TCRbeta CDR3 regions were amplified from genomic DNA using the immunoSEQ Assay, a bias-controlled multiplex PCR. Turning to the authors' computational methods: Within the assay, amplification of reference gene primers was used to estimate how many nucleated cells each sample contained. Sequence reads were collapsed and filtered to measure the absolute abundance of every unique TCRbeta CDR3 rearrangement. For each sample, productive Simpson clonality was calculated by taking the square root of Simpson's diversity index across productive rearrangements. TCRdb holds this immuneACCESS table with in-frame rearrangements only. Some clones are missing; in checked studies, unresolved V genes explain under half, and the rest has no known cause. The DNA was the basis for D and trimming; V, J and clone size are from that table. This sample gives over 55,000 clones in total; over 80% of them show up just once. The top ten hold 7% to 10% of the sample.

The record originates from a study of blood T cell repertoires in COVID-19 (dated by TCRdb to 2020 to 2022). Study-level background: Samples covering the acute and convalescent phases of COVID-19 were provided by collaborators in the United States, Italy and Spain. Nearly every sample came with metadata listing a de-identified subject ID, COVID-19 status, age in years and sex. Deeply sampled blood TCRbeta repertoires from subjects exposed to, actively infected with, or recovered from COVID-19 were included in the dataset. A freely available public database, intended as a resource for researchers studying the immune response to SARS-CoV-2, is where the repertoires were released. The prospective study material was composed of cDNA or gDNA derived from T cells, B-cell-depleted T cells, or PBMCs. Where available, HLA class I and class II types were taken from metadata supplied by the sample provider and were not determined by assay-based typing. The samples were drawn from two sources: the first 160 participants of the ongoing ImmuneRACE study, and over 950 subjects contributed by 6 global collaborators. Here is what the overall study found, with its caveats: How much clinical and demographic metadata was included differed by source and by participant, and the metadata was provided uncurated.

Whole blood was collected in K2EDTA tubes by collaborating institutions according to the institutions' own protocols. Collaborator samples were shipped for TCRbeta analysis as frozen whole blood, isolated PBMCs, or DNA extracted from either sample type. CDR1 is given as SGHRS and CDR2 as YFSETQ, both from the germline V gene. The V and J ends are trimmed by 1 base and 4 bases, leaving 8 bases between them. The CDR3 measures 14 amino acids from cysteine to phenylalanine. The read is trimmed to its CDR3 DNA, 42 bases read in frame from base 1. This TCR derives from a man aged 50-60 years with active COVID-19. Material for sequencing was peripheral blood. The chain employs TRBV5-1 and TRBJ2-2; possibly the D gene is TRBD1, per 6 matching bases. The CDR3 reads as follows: CASSLLGGTGELFF. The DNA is TGCGCCAGCAGCTTGTTAGGGGGCACCGGGGAGCTGTTTTTT.